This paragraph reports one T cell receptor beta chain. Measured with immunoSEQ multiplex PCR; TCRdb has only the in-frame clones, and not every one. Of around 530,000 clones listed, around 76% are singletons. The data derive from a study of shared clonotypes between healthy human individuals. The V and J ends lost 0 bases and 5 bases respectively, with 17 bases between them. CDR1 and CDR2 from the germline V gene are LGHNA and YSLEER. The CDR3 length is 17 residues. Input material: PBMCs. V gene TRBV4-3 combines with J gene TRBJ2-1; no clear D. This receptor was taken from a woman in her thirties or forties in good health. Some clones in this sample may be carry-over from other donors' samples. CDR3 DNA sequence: TGCGCCAGCAGCCAAGAGTATGCGCACACTAAGAACAATGAGCAGTTCTTC. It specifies CASSQEYAHTKNNEQFF.